Following are 26 T cell receptor beta chains from one sample sequenced in a study of yellow fever vaccine responses in identical twins. Each CDR3 protein gets one entry after TCRdb re-called the RT-PCR reads with MiXCR. The table shows over 2,000 distinct CDR3 sequences, with around 8.7% occurring only once. The input for sequencing was T cells from blood (PBMCs), unsorted or a sorted subset (not recorded which), taken approximately 25 months after vaccination. Receptor source: a woman between 18 and 29 years old who received the yellow fever vaccine.

V and J are TRBV5-1 and TRBJ1-6; TRBD1 might be the D (6 bases). This CDR3 is 14 amino acids long. CDR1 and CDR2 from the germline V gene are SGHRS and YFSETQ. V was pared by 3 bases and J by 5 bases, with 9 bases between. The CDR3 is CASSYRDNNSPLHF. The CDR3 region has the DNA TGCGCCAGCAGCTACCGGGACAATAATTCACCCCTCCACTTT.

This clonotype is deemed medium-sized. The chain uses TRBV15 and TRBJ2-1; 10 nucleotides line up with TRBD1. This CDR3 comprises 15 residues. With 4 bases clipped from V and 8 bases from J, the junction kept 8 bases outside the gene matches. CDR1 LNHNV and CDR2 YYDKDF come from the germline V gene (reference sequence). CDR3 protein: CATSNRDRGLYEQFF. CDR3 DNA: TGTGCCACCAGCAACCGGGACAGGGGTCTTTATGAGCAGTTCTTC.

This clonotype came up a few times. The gene calls are TRBV7-2 and TRBJ1-6; D is unresolved. The CDR3 length is 14 residues. CDR1 and CDR2 (germline): SGHTA, FQGNSA. Trimming pared 1 base from V and 8 bases from J, leaving 9 bases between. CDR3 nucleotides: TGTGCCAGCAGCTTAGAGGCAGTGGATTCACCCCTCCACTTT. This sequence encodes CASSLEAVDSPLHF.

In its sample, this clonotype ranks as medium-sized. The V and J genes are TRBV6-1 and TRBJ1-5; D is unresolved. The germline V gene has CDR1 MNHNS and CDR2 SASEGT. Trimming took 1 base from V and 1 from J, leaving 11 bases between them. The CDR3 totals 16 residues. CDR3 residues: CASSEGDRRSNQPQHF. The CDR3 nucleotides read TGTGCCAGCAGTGAAGGCGATAGGCGGAGCAATCAGCCCCAGCATTTT.

V usage is TRBV6-4 and J usage is TRBJ1-6; D uncertain. V was shortened by 5 bases and J by 0 bases, with 17 bases between the two germline ends. CDR3 length: 18 amino acids. Germline lookup yields CDR1 MRHNA and CDR2 SNTAGT. The CDR3 region has the DNA TGTGCCAGCAGTCACTACCCCGCAGAAAGCTCCTATAATTCACCCCTCCACTTT. It specifies CASSHYPAESSYNSPLHF.

The V gene is TRBV11-3, the J gene TRBJ2-1, with D perhaps assigned TRBD1 or TRBD2 (5 bases each). Germline lookup yields CDR1 SGHNT and CDR2 YENEEA. Trimming removed 4 bases from V and 15 bases from J, with 25 bases in between. The length of the CDR3 is 15 residues. The CDR3 DNA sequence: TGTGCCAGCAGCTCCCGGGACCCAGGCTTTGGTATGCTGTTCTTC. Protein product: CASSSRDPGFGMLFF. The entire variable domain, with the rest obtained from reference TRBV11-3 and TRBJ2-1, is as follows: EAGVVQSPRYKIIEKKQPVAFWCNPISGHNTLYWYLQNLGQGPELLIRYENEEAVDDSQLPKDRFSAERLKGVDSTLKIQPAELGDSAVYLCASSSRDPGFGMLFFGPGTRLTVL.

Written as DNA, the CDR3 is TGTGCCTGGACAGAGGGGGGGCGCCCCCACGAGCAGTACTTC. Its protein product is CAWTEGGRPHEQYF. The chain links TRBV30 to TRBJ2-7; weak D call: TRBD2 (7 bases). The germline gives CDR1 GTSNPN, CDR2 SVGIG (reference sequence). This CDR3 is built from 14 residues. With 4 bases removed from V and 5 bases from J, the gap between germline ends came to 18 bases.

This clonotype has more than one count but fewer than ten. The chain uses TRBV12-5 and TRBJ2-1; weak D call: TRBD2 (7 bases). The V gene lost 9 bases and the J gene lost 7 bases, with 10 bases spanning the gap. CDR1 is LGHNT, CDR2 FRNRAP, per germline. This CDR3 spans 11 amino acids. CDR3 residues: CASGGPNEQFF. Written as DNA, the CDR3 is TGTGCTAGCGGGGGGCCAAATGAGCAGTTCTTC.

This chain uses TRBV10-1 with TRBJ2-1; D perhaps matches TRBD2 (5 bases). The CDR3 loop spans 14 amino acids. Germline V gene lookup returns CDR1 WNHNN and CDR2 SYGVQD (reference sequence). Trimming left V 3 bases short and J 7 bases short, with 13 bases between. CDR3 residues: CASSDKSGWNEQFF. The CDR3 DNA reads TGCGCCAGCAGTGACAAGAGCGGATGGAATGAGCAGTTCTTC.

This clonotype occurred a few times. This sequence joins TRBV6-1 and TRBJ2-1; D may be TRBD2 (6 bases). CDR3 length: 11 amino acids. Looked up from germline, CDR1 is MNHNS and CDR2 is SASEGT. V was cut by 7 bases and J by 8 bases, with 9 bases left in between. CDR3 sequence reads: CASKEGHEQFF. The DNA for the CDR3 is TGTGCCAGCAAGGAGGGCCATGAGCAGTTCTTC.

V usage is TRBV11-1 and J usage is TRBJ2-3; 12 bases are a match to TRBD2. The CDR3 runs to 15 residues. With V trimmed by 5 bases and J by 3 bases, 3 bases remained unmatched. Germline lookup yields CDR1 SGHAT and CDR2 FQDESV (reference sequence). The CDR3 region is CASSRTSGETDTQYF. The CDR3 bases are TGTGCCAGCAGCCGGACTAGCGGGGAGACAGATACGCAGTATTTT.

This chain connects TRBV7-9 to TRBJ2-1; no definite D call. Germline V gives CDR1 SEHNR, CDR2 FQNEAQ (reference sequence). Trimming took 5 bases from V and 0 from J, leaving 5 bases between them. CDR3 length: 13 amino acids. In nucleotides, the CDR3 is TGTGCCAGCAGCCTGAGCTCCTACAATGAGCAGTTCTTC. Residues: CASSLSSYNEQFF. The full variable domain, with the rest looked up from reference TRBV7-9 and TRBJ2-1, is DTGVSQNPRHKITKRGQNVTFRCDPISEHNRLYWYRQTLGQGPEFLTYFQNEAQLEKSRLLSDRFSAERPKGSFSTLEIQRTEQGDSAMYLCASSLSSYNEQFFGPGTRLTVL.

A note on this clonotype: Since the CDR3 does not end with the conserved phenylalanine or tryptophan, this likely comes from a read error. This sequence joins TRBV9 and TRBJ2-7; 14 bases map to TRBD2. The germline V gene encodes CDR1 SGDLS and CDR2 YYNGEE. This CDR3 spans 18 amino acids. With V trimmed by 0 bases and J by 1 base, 6 bases remained unmatched. The CDR3 nucleotides are TGTGCCAGCAGCGTAGGACTAGCGGGAGGGCTAGGATCCTACGAGCAGTACTCC. It translates to CASSVGLAGGLGSYEQYS.

This clonotype turned up a few times. The chain recombines TRBV27 with TRBJ2-1; 10 positions match TRBD2. Germline CDR1 and CDR2: MNHEY and SMNVEV (reference sequence). V lost 8 bases to trimming and J lost 10 bases; unmatched junction nucleotides: 11. CDR3 length: 14 residues. CDR3 sequence (DNA): TGTGCCAGCCAGCGGGGGGGACCATCAAGGGAGCAGTTCTTC. Its protein product is CASQRGGPSREQFF.

The chain uses TRBV11-2 and TRBJ2-3, with TRBD2 identical over 8 bases. Germline trimming cut 2 bases from V and 2 bases from J; bases unmatched to any gene: 9. The germline V gene has CDR1 SGHAT and CDR2 FQNNGV. The CDR3 sequence is 17 residues long. The chain's CDR3 is CASSLFRLARTTDTQYF. For the CDR3, the DNA is TGTGCCAGCAGCTTATTCAGACTAGCGCGCACCACAGATACGCAGTATTTT. The full variable domain, in which reference TRBV11-2 and TRBJ2-3 provide the parts outside the CDR3, is EAGVAQSPRYKIIEKRQSVAFWCNPISGHATLYWYQQILGQGPKLLIQFQNNGVVDDSQLPKDRFSAERLKGVDSTLKIQPAKLEDSAVYLCASSLFRLARTTDTQYFGPGTRLTVL.

By share, this clonotype ranks as medium-sized. This chain joins TRBV5-5 and TRBJ1-2, with a possible D match to TRBD1 (5 bases). Trimming removed 0 bases at V and 7 bases at J, with 16 bases between. The germline gives CDR1 SGHKS, CDR2 YYEKEE (reference sequence). The CDR3 sequence is 15 residues long. CDR3 region: CASSLVPGTWGGYTF. Here the CDR3 DNA reads TGTGCCAGCAGCTTGGTCCCTGGGACCTGGGGTGGCTACACCTTC.

Judged by abundance, this clonotype is medium-sized. The chain is built from TRBV5-1 and TRBJ2-1; no reliable D call. From germline, CDR1 is SGHRS and CDR2 YFSETQ. The CDR3 runs to 17 residues. V was clipped by 1 base and J by 6 bases, with 20 bases between them. CDR3 residues: CASSLPLFQVVGNEQFF. CDR3 nucleotides: TGCGCCAGCAGCTTGCCTTTATTTCAAGTGGTGGGCAATGAGCAGTTCTTC.

This clonotype was detected a few times. The gene calls are TRBV9 and TRBJ2-7; the D gene is possibly TRBD2 (6 bases). There are 13 residues in the CDR3. Trimming pared 4 bases from V and 7 bases from J, leaving 15 bases between. Germline V gene lookup returns CDR1 SGDLS and CDR2 YYNGEE. CDR3 residues: CASSPGTRGEQYF. In DNA, the CDR3 is TGTGCCAGCAGCCCCGGGACTCGTGGGGAGCAGTACTTC.

The chain recombines TRBV29-1 with TRBJ1-4; D is possibly TRBD1 (5 bases). Germline CDR1 and CDR2: SQVTM and ANQGSEA. CDR3 length equals 13 residues. Trimming shortened V by 5 bases and J by 8 bases, and 15 bases separated the two germline ends. CDR3 bases: TGCAGCGTTTGGGGGGAGAAAGGAGAAAAACTGTTTTTT. It encodes CSVWGEKGEKLFF. Full variable domain (missing parts from reference TRBV29-1 and TRBJ1-4): SAVISQKPSRDICQRGTSLTIQCQVDSQVTMMFWYRQQPGQSLTLIATANQGSEATYESGFVIDKFPISRPNLTFSTLTVSNMSPEDSSIYLCSVWGEKGEKLFFGSGTQLSVL.

This clonotype showed up just a few times. This sequence joins TRBV7-6 and TRBJ2-3; D is uncertain. The V gene lost 6 bases and the J gene lost 1 base, with 11 bases spanning the gap. Looked up from germline, CDR1 is SGHVS and CDR2 is FNYEAQ. The CDR3 loop spans 14 amino acids. The CDR3 DNA is TGTGCCAGCAGTCTGTTCCCCGGCACAGATACGCAGTATTTT. This codes for CASSLFPGTDTQYF.

The CDR3, as DNA: TGTGCCAGCAGCTTAGGGACGGCAACTAATGAAAAACTGTTTTTT. Translation: CASSLGTATNEKLFF. The chain employs TRBV7-9 and TRBJ1-4, with D hard to call. V lost 1 base and J lost 0, with 6 bases in between. The V gene's germline CDR1 is SEHNR and CDR2 FQNEAQ (reference sequence). CDR3 length: 15 residues. Full variable domain (rest looked up from reference TRBV7-9 and TRBJ1-4): DTGVSQNPRHKITKRGQNVTFRCDPISEHNRLYWYRQTLGQGPEFLTYFQNEAQLEKSRLLSDRFSAERPKGSFSTLEIQRTEQGDSAMYLCASSLGTATNEKLFFGSGTQLSVL.

This clonotype ranks as large (0.1 to 1%). The chain couples TRBV6-5 to TRBJ2-1, with D hard to call. This CDR3 is 18 amino acids long. Germline V gene data show CDR1 as MNHEY and CDR2 as SVGAGI. The ends were cut back, 2 bases at V and 6 bases at J, with 23 bases in the middle. CDR3 sequence: CASSYTHNRPSAANEQFF. CDR3 nucleotide sequence: TGTGCCAGCAGTTACACCCACAATAGACCCAGCGCCGCCAATGAGCAGTTCTTC.

The chain links TRBV12-1 to TRBJ2-3. TRBV12-1 is listed as a pseudogene. This CDR3 is 12 amino acids long. CDR3 nucleotides: TGTGCCAGCAGCTTTGGGTGGGATACGCAGTATTTT. It yields the protein CASSFGWDTQYF.

To note about this clonotype: Relative to the germline gene, one junction end is altered; a read error may explain this. The genes are TRBV7-7 and TRBJ2-5, with 8 nucleotides matching TRBD1. This CDR3 comprises 15 residues. CDR1 is SSHAT and CDR2 is FNYEAQ in the germline V gene (reference sequence). The CDR3 region is CASSFLGQGAETQYF. The CDR3 DNA sequence: TGTGCTAGCAGCTTTCTCGGGCAGGGGGCCGAGACCCAGTACTTC. The full variable domain, completed using reference TRBV7-7 and TRBJ2-5, is GAGVSQSPRYKVTKRGQDVTLRCDPISSHATLYWYQQALGQGPEFLTYFNYEAQPDKSGLPSDRFSAERPEGSISTLTIQRTEQRDSAMYRCASSFLGQGAETQYFGPGTRLLVL.

This clonotype is termed medium-sized. At one boundary the junction diverges from the germline segment, which might be a read error. This chain links TRBV7-6 with TRBJ2-3; 10 nucleotides match TRBD2. CDR3 length: 14 residues. CDR1 is SGHVS, CDR2 FNYEAQ, per germline. The CDR3 region is CASSLAGGTDTQYF. Written as DNA, the CDR3 is TGTGCCAGCAGCCTAGCGGGGGGCACAGATACGCAGTATTTT.

This clonotype is labeled medium-sized. J is TRBJ1-6 and V is TRBV4-1; D may be TRBD1 (6 bases). This CDR3 has 15 amino acids. The V gene's germline CDR1 is MGHRA and CDR2 YSYEKL. The germline V and J ends were trimmed by 0 bases and 9 bases, with 12 bases remaining between them. The CDR3 nucleotides read TGCGCCAGCAGCCAAGAAACCGGGACAACTTCACCCCTCCACTTT. Translation gives CASSQETGTTSPLHF.